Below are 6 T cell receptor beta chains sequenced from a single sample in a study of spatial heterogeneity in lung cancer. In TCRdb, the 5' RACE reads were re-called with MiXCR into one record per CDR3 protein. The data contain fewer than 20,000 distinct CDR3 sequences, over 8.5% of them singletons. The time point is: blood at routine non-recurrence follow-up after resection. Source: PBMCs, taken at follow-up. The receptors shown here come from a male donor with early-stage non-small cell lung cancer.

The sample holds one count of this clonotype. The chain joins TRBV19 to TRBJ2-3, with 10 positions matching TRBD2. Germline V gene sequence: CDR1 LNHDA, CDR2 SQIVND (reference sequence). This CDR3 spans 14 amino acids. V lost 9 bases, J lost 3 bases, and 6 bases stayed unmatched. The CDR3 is CASIVAGGTDTQYF. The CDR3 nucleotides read TGTGCCAGCATAGTAGCGGGAGGTACAGATACGCAGTATTTT.

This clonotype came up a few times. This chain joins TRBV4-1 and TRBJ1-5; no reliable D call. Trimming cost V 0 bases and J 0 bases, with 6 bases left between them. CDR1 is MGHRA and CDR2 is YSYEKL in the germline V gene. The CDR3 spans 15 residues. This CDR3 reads CASSQDTPSNQPQHF. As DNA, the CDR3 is TGCGCCAGCAGCCAAGACACCCCTAGCAATCAGCCCCAGCATTTT.

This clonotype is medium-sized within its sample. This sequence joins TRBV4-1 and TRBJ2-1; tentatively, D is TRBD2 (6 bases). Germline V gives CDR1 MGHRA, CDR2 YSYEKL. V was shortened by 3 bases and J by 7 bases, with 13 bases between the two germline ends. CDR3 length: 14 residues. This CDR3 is CASSQGDSQNEQFF. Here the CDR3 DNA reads TGCGCCAGCAGCCAGGGGGACTCCCAGAATGAGCAGTTCTTC.

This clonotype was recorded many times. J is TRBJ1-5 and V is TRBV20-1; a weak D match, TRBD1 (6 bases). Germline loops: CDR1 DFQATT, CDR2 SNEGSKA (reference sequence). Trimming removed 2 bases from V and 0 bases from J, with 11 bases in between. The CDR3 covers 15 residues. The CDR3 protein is CSARKQGYSNQPQHF. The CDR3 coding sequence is TGCAGTGCTAGAAAACAGGGATATAGCAATCAGCCCCAGCATTTT.

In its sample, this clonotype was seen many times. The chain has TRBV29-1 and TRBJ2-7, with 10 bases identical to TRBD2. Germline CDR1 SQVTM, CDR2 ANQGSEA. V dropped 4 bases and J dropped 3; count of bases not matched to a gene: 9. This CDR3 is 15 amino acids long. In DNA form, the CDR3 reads TGCAGCGTTGCCAGACTAGCGGGTGGGTACTACGAGCAGTACTTC. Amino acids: CSVARLAGGYYEQYF.

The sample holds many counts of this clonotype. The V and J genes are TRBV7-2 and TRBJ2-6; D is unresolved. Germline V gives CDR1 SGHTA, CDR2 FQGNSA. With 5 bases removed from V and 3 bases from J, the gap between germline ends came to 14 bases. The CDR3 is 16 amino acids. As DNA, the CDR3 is TGTGCCAGCAGCCGAACCGCAGGAATTGGGGCCAACGTCCTGACTTTC. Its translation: CASSRTAGIGANVLTF. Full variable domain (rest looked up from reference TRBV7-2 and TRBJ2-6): GAGVSQSPSNKVTEKGKDVELRCDPISGHTALYWYRQSLGQGLEFLIYFQGNSAPDKSGLPSDRFSAERTGGSVSTLTIQRTQQEDSAVYLCASSRTAGIGANVLTFGAGSRLTVL.